A single sample gave rise to the 3 T cell receptor beta chains below, sequenced in a study of STAT3 mutations in large granular lymphocyte leukemia. These receptors' targets are unknown. Findings and limits, study-wide: At least one immunodominant TCR beta clonotype appeared in every T-cell large granular lymphocyte leukemia patient.

Clones were sequenced by immunoSEQ multiplex PCR, and TCRdb holds only the in-frame ones, with some missing. This table has tens of thousands of clones, about 81% appearing once. What was sequenced was PBMCs. Receptors originate from a human donor with T large granular lymphocyte leukemia. Some clones in this sample may be carry-over from other donors' samples.

The rearrangement links TRBV5-1 to TRBJ2-2; 12 positions match TRBD2. The CDR3 extends over 17 amino acids. After removal of 3 bases from V and 0 bases from J, the junction contained 3 bases not matched to a gene. The V gene's germline CDR1 is SGHRS and CDR2 YFSETQ. The CDR3: CASSSSSGGANTGELFF. The CDR3 coding sequence is TGCGCCAGCAGCTCTTCTAGCGGGGGGGCGAACACCGGGGAGCTGTTTTTT.

This chain joins TRBV28 and TRBJ2-5; 8 bases fit TRBD2. V trimming: 7 bases; J trimming: 4 bases; junction bases outside the gene matches: 2. The germline V gene has CDR1 MDHEN and CDR2 SYDVKM. This CDR3 comprises 12 residues. The CDR3 DNA is TGTGCCAGCACGAGCGGGGGAGAGACCCAGTACTTC. This gives the protein CASTSGGETQYF.

The chain uses TRBV7-9 and TRBJ1-4, with 9 bases lining up with TRBD1. Germline CDR1 SEHNR, CDR2 FQNEAQ (reference sequence). Germline trimming cut 5 bases from V and 5 bases from J; bases unmatched to any gene: 9. The CDR3 length is 16 residues. The CDR3 DNA reads as TGTGCCAGCAGCAGACAGGGGGTGGCCCTAAATGAAAAACTGTTTTTT. Translated: CASSRQGVALNEKLFF.